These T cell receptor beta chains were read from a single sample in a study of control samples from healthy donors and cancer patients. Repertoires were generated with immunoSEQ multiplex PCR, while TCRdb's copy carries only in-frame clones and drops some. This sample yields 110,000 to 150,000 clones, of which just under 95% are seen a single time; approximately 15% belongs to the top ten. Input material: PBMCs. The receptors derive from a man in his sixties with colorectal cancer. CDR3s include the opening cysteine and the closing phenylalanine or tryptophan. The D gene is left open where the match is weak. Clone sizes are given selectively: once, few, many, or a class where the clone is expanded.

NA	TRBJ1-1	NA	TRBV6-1	TGTGCCAGCAGTGAAAGGGTGGACACTGAAGCTTTCTTT	CASSERVDTEAFF
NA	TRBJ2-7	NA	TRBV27	TGTGCCAGCAGTGACAGTCCCCGCTACGAGCAGTACTTC	CASSDSPRYEQYF
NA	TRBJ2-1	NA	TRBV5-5	TGTGCCAGCAGCCTGGCCGGGGTTCGGGATGAGCAGTTCTTC	CASSLAGVRDEQFF
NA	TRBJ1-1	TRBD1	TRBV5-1	TGCGCCAGCAGCCCAACCGGGACAGATTACACTGAAGCTTTCTTT	CASSPTGTDYTEAFF
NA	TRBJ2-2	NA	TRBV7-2	TGTGCCAGCAGCTTAGAGGGCGGAACGAACACCGGGGAGCTGTTTTTT	CASSLEGGTNTGELFF
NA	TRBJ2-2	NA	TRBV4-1	TGCGCCAGCAGTCTAAGTGGGAGTGAGGAGCTGTTTTTT	CASSLSGSEELFF
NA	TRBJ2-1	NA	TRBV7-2	TGTGCCAGCAGCTTAGCTGACGGCCAAAATGAGCAGTTCTTC	CASSLADGQNEQFF
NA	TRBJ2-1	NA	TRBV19	TGTGCCAGTAGCCCAGGGGAATACAATGAGCAGTTCTTC	CASSPGEYNEQFF
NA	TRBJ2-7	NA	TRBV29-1	TGCAGCGTTGTAGTGTCCTCCTACGAGCAGTACTTC	CSVVVSSYEQYF
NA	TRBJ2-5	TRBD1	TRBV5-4	TGTGCCAGCAGCTCTAACAGGGGGCGGGAGACCCAGTACTTC	CASSSNRGRETQYF
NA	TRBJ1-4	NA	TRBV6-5	TGTGCCAGTATTGGAGGGACGACTAATGAAAAACTGTTTTTT	CASIGGTTNEKLFF
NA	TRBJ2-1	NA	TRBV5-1	TGCGCCAGCAGCTTGGCTTCGTCAAATAATGAGCAGTTCTTC	CASSLASSNNEQFF
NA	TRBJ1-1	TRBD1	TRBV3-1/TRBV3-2	TGTGCCAGCAGCCAAATAACAGGGGGGACTGAAGCTTTCTTT	CASSQITGGTEAFF
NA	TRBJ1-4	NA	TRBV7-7	TGTGCCAGCAGCCTGGTACAGGGTCCCAATGAAAAACTGTTTTTT	CASSLVQGPNEKLFF
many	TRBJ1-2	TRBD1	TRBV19	TGTGCCAGTAGACCGACAGGGAGGTCTAACTATGGCTACACCTTC	CASRPTGRSNYGYTF
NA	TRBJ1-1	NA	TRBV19	TGTGCCAGTAGTATAAGGGCCCCGAACACTGAAGCTTTCTTT	CASSIRAPNTEAFF
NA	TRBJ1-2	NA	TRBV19	TGTGCCAGTAGTATCGACAGAGGGTTTAACTATGGCTACACCTTC	CASSIDRGFNYGYTF
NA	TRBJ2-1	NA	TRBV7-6	TGTGCCAGCAGCTTTGGGGGATACAATGAGCAGTTCTTC	CASSFGGYNEQFF
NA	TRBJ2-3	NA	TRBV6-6	TGTGCCAGCAGTTATCGAACAGGCCGCACAGATACGCAGTATTTT	CASSYRTGRTDTQYF
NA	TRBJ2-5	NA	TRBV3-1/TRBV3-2	TGTGCCAGCAGCCAAAATCTTGGAGAGACCCAGTACTTC	CASSQNLGETQYF